The 11 T cell receptor beta chains reported below all come from one sample, sequenced in a study of CXCR3-negative and CXCR3-positive naive CD8 T cells. With UMI labels, 5' RACE was used to prepare the TRB cDNA libraries. Reanalyzing the 5' RACE reads, TCRdb keeps one entry per CDR3 protein, without DNA. The sample features fewer than 95,000 distinct CDR3 sequences, with approximately 1.7% in its top ten. The sample comprised naive CXCR3- CD8+ T cells from blood. Regarding subset: CD45RO-CCR7+CD27+CD95- naive CD8+ T cells lacking CXCR3 (TNR3-). The origin of the receptors is a human donor in good health. Some clones in this sample may be carry-over from other donors' samples.

The chain joins TRBV29-1 to TRBJ2-1; TCRdb selects TRBD1, and the lack of DNA leaves this call unchecked. The germline V gene encodes CDR1 SQVTM and CDR2 ANQGSEA. CDR3 length: 12 amino acids. CDR3 residues: CSVNEQGNEQFF.

V usage is TRBV29-1 and J usage is TRBJ2-2; TCRdb proposes TRBD1, but this gene call is untestable without DNA. The germline CDR1 and CDR2 sequences are SQVTM and ANQGSEA. This CDR3 is built from 13 residues. The CDR3 sequence: CSVDQGNTGELFF.

The chain links TRBV7-9 to TRBJ2-7; the D call from TCRdb, TRBD1, cannot be confirmed without DNA. The germline V gene encodes CDR1 SEHNR and CDR2 FQNEAQ (reference sequence). The CDR3 loop spans 13 amino acids. CDR3 amino acids: CASSQTGSYEQYF.

The chain carries TRBV20-1 and TRBJ2-1; TCRdb's D call of TRBD1 is untestable without DNA. CDR3 length equals 12 residues. Per germline, CDR1 DFQATT and CDR2 SNEGSKA (reference sequence). CDR3: CSARGDTAEQFF.

CDR3 amino acids: CAWIVPGEAHEQYF. The V gene is TRBV30, the J gene TRBJ2-7; TCRdb's D call, TRBD2, is unchecked because there is no DNA. The V gene's germline CDR1 is GTSNPN and CDR2 SVGIG (reference sequence). This CDR3 contains 14 residues. Complete variable domain (other parts from reference TRBV30 and TRBJ2-7): SQTIHQWPATLVQPVGSPLSLECTVEGTSNPNLYWYRQAAGRGLQLLFYSVGIGQISSEVPQNLSASRPQDRQFILSSKKLLLSDSGFYLCAWIVPGEAHEQYFGPGTRLTVT.

The rearrangement uses TRBV5-1 and TRBJ2-1. This CDR3 is built from 13 residues. CDR1 and CDR2 (germline): SGHRS, YFSETQ. CDR3: CASSEEGYNEQFF.

The chain is built from TRBV6-2 or TRBV6-3 and TRBJ2-3; TCRdb picks TRBD2, but there is no DNA to check that call. CDR1 is MNHEY, CDR2 SVGEGT, per germline. This CDR3 spans 15 amino acids. The CDR3: CASTEGEGSTDTQYF.

This sequence joins TRBV11-3 and TRBJ2-7; with no DNA, the TCRdb D assignment of TRBD2 cannot be verified. In germline, CDR1 is SGHNT, CDR2 YENEEA. The CDR3 sequence is 17 residues long. CDR3 residues: CASTKAGVQYEPYEQYF.

The rearrangement joins TRBV11-3 to TRBJ2-3; TCRdb gives TRBD1 as the D gene, but with no DNA this cannot be confirmed. This CDR3 contains 18 residues. Germline V gene data show CDR1 as SGHNT and CDR2 as YENEEA. CDR3 sequence reads: CASSLQGRDRPATDTQYF.

Here the CDR3 reads CASSLGTFYNEQFF. The chain employs TRBV27 and TRBJ2-1; lacking DNA, the TRBD2 call made by TCRdb goes unchecked. The CDR3 is 14 amino acids. Germline CDR1 and CDR2: MNHEY and SMNVEV (reference sequence).

The J gene is TRBJ2-2, the V gene TRBV24-1. This CDR3 has 13 amino acids. Germline V CDR1 and CDR2: KGHDR, SFDVKD. CDR3 sequence: CATSGGSTGELFF.